This TCR beta chain came from a study of cytomegalovirus exposure and HLA in healthy donors. About this clone itself: Its target is not known.

This PCR relied on a set of 60 Vbeta primers and 13 Jbeta primers. The assay was immunoSEQ multiplex PCR, and TCRdb's table has in-frame clones only and misses some. Its table lists 200,000 to 250,000 clones. V gave up 9 bases and J gave up 0 bases; unmatched junction bases: 5. This CDR3 is 14 amino acids long. CDR1 is SNHLY, CDR2 FYNNEI, per germline. Whole-study results and caveats: TCR beta sequences numbering 15,000 to 20,000 were associated with HLA alleles at 0.05 false discovery rate in a later analysis. Per a prior analysis, the majority of TCR beta V segments were productive roughly 87% or roughly 30% of the time. TCR beta sequences reportedly predicted most subjects' HLA-A and HLA-B alleles accurately. In a later analysis, compared with equally common non-associated chains, HLA-associated beta chains were more expanded.

The chain carries TRBV2 and TRBJ1-2, with 9 bases that match TRBD1. Specimen: PBMCs. The source is a woman aged 25 to 39 in good health and CMV-seropositive. This chain's CDR3 is CASLRDRANYGYTF. The CDR3 DNA follows: TGTGCCAGTTTGCGGGACAGGGCTAACTATGGCTACACCTTC. The full variable domain, in which reference TRBV2 and TRBJ1-2 provide the parts outside the CDR3, is EPEVTQTPSHQVTQMGQEVILRCVPISNHLYFYWYRQILGQKVEFLVSFYNNEISEKSEIFDDQFSVERPDGSNFTLKIRSTKLEDSAMYFCASLRDRANYGYTFGSGTRLTVV.